This TCR beta chain was observed in a study of blood T cell repertoires in COVID-19. Study information: The United States, Italy and Spain were the sources of the acute and convalescent COVID-19 samples. PBMCs, B-cell-depleted T cells, or T cells provided the cDNA or gDNA that made up the material.

This CDR3 contains 15 residues. CDR1 is WNHNN, CDR2 SYGVQD, per germline (reference sequence). With 3 bases clipped from V and 6 bases from J, the junction kept 6 bases outside the gene matches. This clone turned up a few times. Using immunoSEQ multiplex PCR, the repertoire was profiled, and TCRdb retains in-frame clones only, with some absent. Altogether over 350,000 clones are present, about 89% being singletons, with the ten largest covering about 4.3%. The chain is built from TRBV10-1 and TRBJ2-2; 8 nucleotides line up with TRBD2. Sequencing input: peripheral blood. The clonotype was recovered from a woman aged 30 to 39 with acute or convalescent COVID-19. CDR3 amino acids: CASSESGGASGELFF. The CDR3 DNA reads as TGCGCCAGCAGTGAATCGGGGGGGGCGTCCGGGGAGCTGTTTTTT.